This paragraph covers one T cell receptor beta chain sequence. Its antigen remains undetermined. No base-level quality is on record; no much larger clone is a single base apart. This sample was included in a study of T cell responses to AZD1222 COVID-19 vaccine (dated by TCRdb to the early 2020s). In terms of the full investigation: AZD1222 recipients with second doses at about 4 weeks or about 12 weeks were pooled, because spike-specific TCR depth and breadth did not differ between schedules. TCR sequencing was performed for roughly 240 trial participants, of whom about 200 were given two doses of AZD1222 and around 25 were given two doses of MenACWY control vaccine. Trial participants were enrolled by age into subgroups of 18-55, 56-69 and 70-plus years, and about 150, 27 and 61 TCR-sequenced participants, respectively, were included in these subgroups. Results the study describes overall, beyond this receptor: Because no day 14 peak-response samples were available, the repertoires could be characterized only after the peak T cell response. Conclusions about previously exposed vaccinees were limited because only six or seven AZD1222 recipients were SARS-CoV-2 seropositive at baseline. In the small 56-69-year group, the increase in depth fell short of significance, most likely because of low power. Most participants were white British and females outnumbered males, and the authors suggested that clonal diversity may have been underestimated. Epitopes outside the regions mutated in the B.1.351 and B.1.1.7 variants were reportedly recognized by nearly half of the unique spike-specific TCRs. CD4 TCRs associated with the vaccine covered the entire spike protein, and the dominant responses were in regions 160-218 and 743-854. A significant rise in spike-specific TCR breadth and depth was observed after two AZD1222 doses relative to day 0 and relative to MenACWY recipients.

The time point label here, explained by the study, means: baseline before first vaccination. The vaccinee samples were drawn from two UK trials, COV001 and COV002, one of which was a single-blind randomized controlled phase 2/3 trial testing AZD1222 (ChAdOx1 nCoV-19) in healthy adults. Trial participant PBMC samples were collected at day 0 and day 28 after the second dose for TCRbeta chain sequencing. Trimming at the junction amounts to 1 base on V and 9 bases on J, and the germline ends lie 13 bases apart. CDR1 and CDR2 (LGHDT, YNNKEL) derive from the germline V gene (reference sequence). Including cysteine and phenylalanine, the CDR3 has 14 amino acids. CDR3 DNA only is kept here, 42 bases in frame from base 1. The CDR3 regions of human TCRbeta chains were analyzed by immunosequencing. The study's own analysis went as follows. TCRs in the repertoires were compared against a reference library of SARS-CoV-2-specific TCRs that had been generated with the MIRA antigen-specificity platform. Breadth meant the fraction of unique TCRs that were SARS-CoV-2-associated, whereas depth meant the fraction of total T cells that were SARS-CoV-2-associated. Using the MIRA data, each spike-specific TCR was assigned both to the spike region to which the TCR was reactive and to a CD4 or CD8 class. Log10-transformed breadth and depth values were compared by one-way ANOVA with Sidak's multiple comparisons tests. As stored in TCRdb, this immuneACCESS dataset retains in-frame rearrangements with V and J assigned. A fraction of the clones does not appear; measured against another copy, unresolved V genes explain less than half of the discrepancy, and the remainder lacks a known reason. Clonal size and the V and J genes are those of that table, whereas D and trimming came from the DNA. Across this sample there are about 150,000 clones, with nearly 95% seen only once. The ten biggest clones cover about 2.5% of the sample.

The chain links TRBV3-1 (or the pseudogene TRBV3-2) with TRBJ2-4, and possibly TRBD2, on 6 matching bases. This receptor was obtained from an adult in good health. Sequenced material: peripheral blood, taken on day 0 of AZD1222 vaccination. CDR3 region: CASSQGGAGGIQYF. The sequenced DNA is TGTGCCAGCAGCCAAGGAGGGGCCGGGGGCATTCAGTACTTC.